This paragraph covers one TCR beta chain sequence. CDR1 and CDR2 (germline): SGHTA, FQGNSA. The V and J ends lost 6 bases and 1 base, in that order; junction bases with no gene match: 9. The CDR3 spans 15 residues. This sample is part of a study of control samples from healthy donors and cancer patients. Generated by immunoSEQ multiplex PCR, the TCRdb table keeps only in-frame clones and is missing some. The sample comprises more than 100,000 clones, 90% to 95% of which are singletons, and 7.8% rests with the top ten. Sequencing was done on a sample of blood. This TCR was recovered from a woman aged 18-29 years in good health. The J gene is TRBJ2-7, the V gene TRBV7-2, with 7 bases fitting TRBD1. Here the CDR3 DNA reads TGTGCCAGCAGTAGGACCCGGGACAGTTCCTACGAGCAGTACTTC. This translates into CASSRTRDSSYEQYF.